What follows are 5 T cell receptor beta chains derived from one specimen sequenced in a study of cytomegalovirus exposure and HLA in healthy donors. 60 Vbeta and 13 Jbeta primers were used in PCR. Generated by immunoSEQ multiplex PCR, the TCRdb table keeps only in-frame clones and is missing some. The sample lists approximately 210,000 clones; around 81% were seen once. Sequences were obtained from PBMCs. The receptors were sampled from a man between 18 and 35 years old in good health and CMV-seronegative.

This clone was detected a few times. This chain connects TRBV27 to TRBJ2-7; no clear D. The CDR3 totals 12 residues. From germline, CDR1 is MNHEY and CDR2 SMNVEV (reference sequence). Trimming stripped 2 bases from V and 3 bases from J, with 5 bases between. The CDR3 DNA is TGTGCCAGCAGTTTAAATATCTACGAGCAGTACTTC. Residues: CASSLNIYEQYF.

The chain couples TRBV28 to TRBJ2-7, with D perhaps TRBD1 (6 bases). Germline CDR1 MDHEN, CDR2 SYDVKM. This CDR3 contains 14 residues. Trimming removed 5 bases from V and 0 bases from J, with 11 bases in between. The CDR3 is CASSRAGDSYEQYF. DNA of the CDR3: TGTGCCAGCAGTAGGGCAGGGGACTCCTACGAGCAGTACTTC.

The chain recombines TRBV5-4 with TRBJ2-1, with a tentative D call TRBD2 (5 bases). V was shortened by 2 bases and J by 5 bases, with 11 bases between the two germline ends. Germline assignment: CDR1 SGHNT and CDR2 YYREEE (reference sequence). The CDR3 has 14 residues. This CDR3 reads CASSFGIGNNEQFF. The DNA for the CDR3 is TGTGCCAGCAGCTTCGGGATTGGGAACAATGAGCAGTTCTTC. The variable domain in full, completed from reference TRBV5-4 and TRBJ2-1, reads ETGVTQSPTHLIKTRGQQVTLRCSSQSGHNTVSWYQQALGQGPQFIFQYYREEENGRGNFPPRFSGLQFPNYSSELNVNALELDDSALYLCASSFGIGNNEQFFGPGTRLTVL.

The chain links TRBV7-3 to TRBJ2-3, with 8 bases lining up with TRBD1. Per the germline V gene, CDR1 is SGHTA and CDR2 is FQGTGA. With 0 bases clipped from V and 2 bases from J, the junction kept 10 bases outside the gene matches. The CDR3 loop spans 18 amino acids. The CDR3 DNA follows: TGTGCCAGCAGCTTAACCGACAGGGGATATACGGTCACAGATACGCAGTATTTT. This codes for CASSLTDRGYTVTDTQYF.

The CDR3: CASSSPSGGGGAYTDTQYF. CDR3 bases: TGTGCCAGCAGTTCTCCATCGGGGGGTGGGGGAGCGTACACAGATACGCAGTATTTT. The V gene is TRBV7-6, the J gene TRBJ2-3, with 7 positions matching TRBD2. Trimming removed 6 bases from V and 2 bases from J; junction bases left unmatched: 20. CDR1 is SGHVS and CDR2 is FNYEAQ in the germline V gene. The CDR3 covers 19 residues.